This T cell receptor (beta chain) was documented in a study of T cell repertoires in cytomegalovirus infection. Study summary: Selection of CMV epitopes for the study included recently identified HLA-C-restricted and well-studied HLA-B-restricted ones. Indicated by public TCR beta signatures were CMV infection and matching HLA type. General observations from the study: Predominance within the ex vivo response was attributable to HLA-C-restricted CMV-specific TCR beta clonotypes.

TCRdb itself ran the reads through MiXCR, one entry per CDR3 protein. The sample comprises 600,000 to 700,000 distinct CDR3 sequences, 30% to 40% of which are singletons, and 15% to 20% rests with the top ten. This clonotype was recorded once. Its matching antigen is unknown. The material was cultured PBMCs, obtained from culture after CMV antigen stimulation. The source of this sequence is a human donor in good health (CMV status not recorded). Some clones in this sample may be carry-over from other donors' samples.

This CDR3 reads CAISELRDGSHTDTQYF. CDR3 DNA sequence: TGTGCCATCAGTGAGCTTCGTGATGGTTCTCACACAGATACGCAGTATTTT. The V and J genes are TRBV10-3 and TRBJ2-3, with D unresolved. The V and J ends lost 2 bases and 2 bases respectively, with 17 bases between them. Germline V gives CDR1 ENHRY, CDR2 SYGVKD. The CDR3 has 17 residues.